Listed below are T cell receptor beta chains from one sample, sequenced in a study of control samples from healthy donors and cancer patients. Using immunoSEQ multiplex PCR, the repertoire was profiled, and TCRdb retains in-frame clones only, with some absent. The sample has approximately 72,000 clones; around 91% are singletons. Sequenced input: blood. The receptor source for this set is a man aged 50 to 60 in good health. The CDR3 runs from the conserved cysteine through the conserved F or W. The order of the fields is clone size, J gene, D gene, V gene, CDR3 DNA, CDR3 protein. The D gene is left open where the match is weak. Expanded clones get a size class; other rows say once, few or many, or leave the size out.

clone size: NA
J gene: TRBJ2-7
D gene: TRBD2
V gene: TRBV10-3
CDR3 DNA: TGTGCCATCAGTGAGACTAGCGGGGGGCGCTTCTCCTACGAGCAGTACTTC
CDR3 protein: CAISETSGGRFSYEQYF

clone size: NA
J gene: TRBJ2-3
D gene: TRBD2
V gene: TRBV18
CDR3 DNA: TGTGCCAGCTCACCACCCCAGCGGGGGGTAACAGATACGCAGTATTTT
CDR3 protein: CASSPPQRGVTDTQYF

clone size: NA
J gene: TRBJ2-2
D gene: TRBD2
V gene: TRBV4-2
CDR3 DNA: TGTGCCAGCAGCCTACTAGCGGGGGGGACCACCGGGGAGCTGTTTTTT
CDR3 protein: CASSLLAGGTTGELFF

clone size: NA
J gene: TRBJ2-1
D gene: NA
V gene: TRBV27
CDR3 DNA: TGTGCCAGCAGTGCGAGCAGGGGTGAGACCTACAATGAGCAGTTCTTC
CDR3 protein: CASSASRGETYNEQFF

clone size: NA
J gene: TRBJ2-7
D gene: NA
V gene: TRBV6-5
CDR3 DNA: TGTGCCAGCAGTTACGCTAGCAGCTCCTACGAGCAGTACTTC
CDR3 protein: CASSYASSSYEQYF

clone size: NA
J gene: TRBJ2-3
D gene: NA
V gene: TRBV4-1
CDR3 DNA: TGCGCCAGCAGCCAGGTGGGCGGAGATACGCAGTATTTT
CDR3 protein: CASSQVGGDTQYF

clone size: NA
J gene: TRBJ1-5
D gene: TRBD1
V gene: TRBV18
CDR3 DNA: TGTGCCAGCTCACCAGGGACAGGGAGTCGTCAGCCCCAGCATTTT
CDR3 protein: CASSPGTGSRQPQHF

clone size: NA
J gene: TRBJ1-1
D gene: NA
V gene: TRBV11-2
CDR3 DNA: TGTGCCAGCAGCTTCCCGGGCCCCGGGACCACTGAAGCTTTCTTT
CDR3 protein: CASSFPGPGTTEAFF

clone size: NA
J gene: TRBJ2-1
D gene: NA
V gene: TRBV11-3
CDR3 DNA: TGTGCCAGCAGCCCGGGACCGACCTACAATGAGCAGTTCTTC
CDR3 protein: CASSPGPTYNEQFF

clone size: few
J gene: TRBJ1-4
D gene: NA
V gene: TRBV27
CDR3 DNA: TGTGCCAGCAGACTCGGGTCTTATACTAATGAAAAACTGTTTTTT
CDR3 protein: CASRLGSYTNEKLFF

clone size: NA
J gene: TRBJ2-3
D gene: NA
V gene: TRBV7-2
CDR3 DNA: TGTGCCAGCAGCGTGGACCGCGCCGGTAATACGCAGTATTTT
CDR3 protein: CASSVDRAGNTQYF

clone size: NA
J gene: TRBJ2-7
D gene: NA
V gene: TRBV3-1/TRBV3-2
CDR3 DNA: TGTGCCAGCAGCCAATACGGATACGAGCAGTACTTC
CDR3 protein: CASSQYGYEQYF

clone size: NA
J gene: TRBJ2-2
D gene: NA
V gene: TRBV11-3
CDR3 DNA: TGTGCCAGCAGCACCGGGACGGGGAACACCGGGGAGCTGTTTTTT
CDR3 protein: CASSTGTGNTGELFF

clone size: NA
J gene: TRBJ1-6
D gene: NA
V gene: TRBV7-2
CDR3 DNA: TGTGCCAGCAGCTTAGGGGGTTCTGATAATTCACCCCTCCACTTT
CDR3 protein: CASSLGGSDNSPLHF

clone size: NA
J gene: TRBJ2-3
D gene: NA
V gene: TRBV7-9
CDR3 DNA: TGTGCCAGCAGCTTAAATCAGGCAGCAGATACGCAGTATTTT
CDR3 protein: CASSLNQAADTQYF

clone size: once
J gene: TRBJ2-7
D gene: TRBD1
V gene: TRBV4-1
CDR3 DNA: TGCGCCAGCAGCGACGACAGGGGGCCCTACGAGCAGTACTTC
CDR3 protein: CASSDDRGPYEQYF

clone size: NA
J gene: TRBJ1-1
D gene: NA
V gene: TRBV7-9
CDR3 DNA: TGTGCCAGCAGCCAGAAGGGACAGAACACTGAAGCTTTCTTT
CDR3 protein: CASSQKGQNTEAFF

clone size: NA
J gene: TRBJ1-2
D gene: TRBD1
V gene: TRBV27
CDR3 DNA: TGTGCCAGCAGTGTAAAGGCCAGGGGGCTTGGCTACACCTTC
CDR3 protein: CASSVKARGLGYTF

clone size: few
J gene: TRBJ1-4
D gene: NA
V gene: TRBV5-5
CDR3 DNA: TGTGCCAGCAGCTTGAGTGGGACCCAAACCATTAATGAAAAACTGTTTTTT
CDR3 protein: CASSLSGTQTINEKLFF

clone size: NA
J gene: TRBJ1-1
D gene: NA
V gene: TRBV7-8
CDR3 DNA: TGTGCCAGCAGCCGAACCTTACAAGGGGCAACTGAAGCTTTCTTT
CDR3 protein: CASSRTLQGATEAFF

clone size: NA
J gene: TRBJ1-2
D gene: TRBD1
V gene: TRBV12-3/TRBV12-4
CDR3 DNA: TGTGCCAGCAGTATTGGACAGGGCTATGGCTACACCTTC
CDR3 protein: CASSIGQGYGYTF

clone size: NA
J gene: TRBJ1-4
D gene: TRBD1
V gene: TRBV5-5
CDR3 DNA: TGTGCCAGCAGCTTGTGGGCAGGGGGCACAACTAATGAAAAACTGTTTTTT
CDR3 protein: CASSLWAGGTTNEKLFF

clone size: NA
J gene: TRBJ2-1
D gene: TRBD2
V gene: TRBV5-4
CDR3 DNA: TGTGCCAGCAGCACCGGGACTAGCTCCGCCAATGAGCAGTTCTTC
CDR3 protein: CASSTGTSSANEQFF

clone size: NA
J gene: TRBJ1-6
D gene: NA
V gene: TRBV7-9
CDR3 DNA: TGTGCCAGCAGCGCCGGACAAGTCGGTTCACCCCTCCACTTT
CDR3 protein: CASSAGQVGSPLHF

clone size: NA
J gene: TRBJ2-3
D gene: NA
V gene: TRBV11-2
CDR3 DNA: TGTGCCAGCAGCTTAGTAGGGGGGCCGCCCCCGGATACGCAGTATTTT
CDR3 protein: CASSLVGGPPPDTQYF

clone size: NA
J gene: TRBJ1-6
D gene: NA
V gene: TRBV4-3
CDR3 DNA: TGCGCCAGCAGCCTTGGACAGAGTAATTCACCCCTCCACTTT
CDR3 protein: CASSLGQSNSPLHF

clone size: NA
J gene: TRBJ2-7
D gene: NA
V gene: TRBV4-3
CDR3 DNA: TGCGCCAGCAGCCAGGACAGAGACTACGAGCAGTACTTC
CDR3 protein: CASSQDRDYEQYF

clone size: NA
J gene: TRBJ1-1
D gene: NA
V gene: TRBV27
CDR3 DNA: TGTGCCGTCCAGGGTGGCACTGAAGCTTTCTTT
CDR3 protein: CAVQGGTEAFF

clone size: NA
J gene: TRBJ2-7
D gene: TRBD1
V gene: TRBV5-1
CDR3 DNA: TGCGCCAGCAGGATGCCGGGGACAGGGGTCAACGAGCAGTACTTC
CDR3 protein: CASRMPGTGVNEQYF

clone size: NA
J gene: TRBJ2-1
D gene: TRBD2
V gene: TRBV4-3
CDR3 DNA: TGCGCCAGCAGCCAAAATTGGCAACTAGCGGGAGCCTACAATGAGCAGTTCTTC
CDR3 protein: CASSQNWQLAGAYNEQFF

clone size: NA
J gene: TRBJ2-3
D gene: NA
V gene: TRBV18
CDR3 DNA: TGTGCCAGCTCACTTGTCCTGGGCCCTAGCACAGATACGCAGTATTTT
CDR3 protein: CASSLVLGPSTDTQYF

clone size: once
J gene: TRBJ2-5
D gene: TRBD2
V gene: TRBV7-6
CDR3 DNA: TGTGCCAGCAGCCTGGGACTAGGAGGGCAAGAGACCCAGTACTTC
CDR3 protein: CASSLGLGGQETQYF

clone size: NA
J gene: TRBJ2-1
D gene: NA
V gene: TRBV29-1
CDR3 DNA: TGCAGCGTCGCGACTAGAAATGAGCAGTTCTTC
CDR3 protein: CSVATRNEQFF

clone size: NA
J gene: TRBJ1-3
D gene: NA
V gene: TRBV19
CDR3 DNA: TGTGCCAGTAATGAGAGGACCGGGGACACCATATATTTT
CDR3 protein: CASNERTGDTIYF

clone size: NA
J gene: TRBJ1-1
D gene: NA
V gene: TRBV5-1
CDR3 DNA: TGCGCCAGCAGCTTGACGGGGGTTGGCACTGAAGCTTTCTTT
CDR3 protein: CASSLTGVGTEAFF

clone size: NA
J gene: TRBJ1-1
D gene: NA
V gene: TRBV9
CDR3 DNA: TGTGCCAGCAGCGTAGGGGAGAACACTGAAGCTTTCTTT
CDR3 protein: CASSVGENTEAFF

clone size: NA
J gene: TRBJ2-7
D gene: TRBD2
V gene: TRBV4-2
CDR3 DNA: TGTGCCAGCAGCCAAGATCTGGGACTAGCGGGGGCCCTCTCCTACGAGCAGTACTTC
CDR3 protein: CASSQDLGLAGALSYEQYF

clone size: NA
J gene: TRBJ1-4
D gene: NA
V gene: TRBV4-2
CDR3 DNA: TGTGCCAGCAGCCAAGGGACGGGCCAGGTCGTGGATGAAAAACTGTTTTTT
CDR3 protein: CASSQGTGQVVDEKLFF

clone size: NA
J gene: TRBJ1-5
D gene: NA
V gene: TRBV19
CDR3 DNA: TGTGCCAGTAGTGATACTAGCAATCAGCCCCAGCATTTT
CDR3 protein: CASSDTSNQPQHF

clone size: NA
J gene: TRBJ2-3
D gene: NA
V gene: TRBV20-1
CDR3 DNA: TGCAGTGCTAGTAAAACTAGCACAGATACGCAGTATTTT
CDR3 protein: CSASKTSTDTQYF

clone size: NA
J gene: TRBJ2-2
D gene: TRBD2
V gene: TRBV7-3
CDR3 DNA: TGTGCCAGCAGCTTAAAACCTAGCGGGGGGTCGAACACCGGGGAGCTGTTTTTT
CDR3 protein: CASSLKPSGGSNTGELFF

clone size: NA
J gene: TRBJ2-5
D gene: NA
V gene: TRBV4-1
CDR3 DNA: TGCGCCAGCAGTCCAATTTACCAAGAGACCCAGTACTTC
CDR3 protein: CASSPIYQETQYF

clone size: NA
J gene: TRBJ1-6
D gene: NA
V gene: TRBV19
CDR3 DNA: TGTGCCAGTAGTACCTTTTTCTCGGACACATCACTGGGGTATTCACCCCTCCACTTT
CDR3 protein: CASSTFFSDTSLGYSPLHF

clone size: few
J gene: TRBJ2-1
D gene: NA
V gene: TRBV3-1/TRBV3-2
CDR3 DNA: TGTGCCAGCAGCTCCGGGGCTAGCGTACCCCATGAGCAGTTCTTC
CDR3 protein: CASSSGASVPHEQFF

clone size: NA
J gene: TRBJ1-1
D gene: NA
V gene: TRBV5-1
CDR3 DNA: TGCGCCAGCAGCTTGGCCGGGGGAGGTAACACTGAAGCTTTCTTT
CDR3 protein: CASSLAGGGNTEAFF

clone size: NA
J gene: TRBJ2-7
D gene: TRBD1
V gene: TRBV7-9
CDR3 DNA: TGTGCCAGCACACTTGGGGGACAGGGAGGCGAGCAGTACTTC
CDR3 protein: CASTLGGQGGEQYF

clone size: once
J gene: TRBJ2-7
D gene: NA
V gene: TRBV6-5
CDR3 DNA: TGTGCCAGCAGTTACTCCTGGGGCTACGAGCAGTACTTC
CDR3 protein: CASSYSWGYEQYF

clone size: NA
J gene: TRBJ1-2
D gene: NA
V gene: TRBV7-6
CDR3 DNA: TGTGCCAGCAGCTTACCGGCGCCCGGCTACACCTTC
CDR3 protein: CASSLPAPGYTF

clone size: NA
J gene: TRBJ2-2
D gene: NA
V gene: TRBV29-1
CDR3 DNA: TGCAGCGTTGTCGGGGGGCCCACCGGGGAGCTGTTTTTT
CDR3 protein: CSVVGGPTGELFF

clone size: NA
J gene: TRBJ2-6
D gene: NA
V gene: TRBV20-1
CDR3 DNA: TGCAGTGCTAGTTCAGGGGCCCCAGGGGCCAACGTCCTGACTTTC
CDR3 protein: CSASSGAPGANVLTF

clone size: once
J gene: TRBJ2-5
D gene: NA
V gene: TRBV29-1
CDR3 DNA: TGCAGCGTTGTAGGGGCTCGATGGCTAACAAACAATGCAGAGACCCAGTACTTC
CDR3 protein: CSVVGARWLTNNAETQYF

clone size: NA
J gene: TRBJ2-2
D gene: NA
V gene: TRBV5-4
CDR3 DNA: TGTGCCAGCGGAGGGGCCGCGAACACCGGGGAGCTGTTTTTT
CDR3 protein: CASGGAANTGELFF

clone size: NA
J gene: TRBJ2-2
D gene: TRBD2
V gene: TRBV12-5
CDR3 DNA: TGTGCTAGTGGTTTGGTACGCGGGGGGAACACCGGGGAGCTGTTTTTT
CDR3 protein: CASGLVRGGNTGELFF

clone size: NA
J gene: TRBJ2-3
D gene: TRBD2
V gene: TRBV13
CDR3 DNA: TGTGCCAGCAGCTTAGGCCTAGGAGAGACTAGCGGCGATTTCTCTAGCACAGATACGCAGTATTTT
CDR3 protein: CASSLGLGETSGDFSSTDTQYF

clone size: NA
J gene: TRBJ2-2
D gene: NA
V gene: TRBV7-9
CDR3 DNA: TGTGCCAGCAGCTACACGGGATTAGGGGTCACCGGGGAGCTGTTTTTT
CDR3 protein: CASSYTGLGVTGELFF

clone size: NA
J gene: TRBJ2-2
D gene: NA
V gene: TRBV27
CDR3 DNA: TGTGCCAGCAGTTTATCCCAAGGACGGCCCCGCGCCGGGGAGCTGTTTTTT
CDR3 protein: CASSLSQGRPRAGELFF

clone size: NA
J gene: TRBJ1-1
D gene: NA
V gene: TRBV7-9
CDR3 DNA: TGTGCCAGCAAACGCAGCGACAGGTCCGGTGAAGCTTTCTTT
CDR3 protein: CASKRSDRSGEAFF